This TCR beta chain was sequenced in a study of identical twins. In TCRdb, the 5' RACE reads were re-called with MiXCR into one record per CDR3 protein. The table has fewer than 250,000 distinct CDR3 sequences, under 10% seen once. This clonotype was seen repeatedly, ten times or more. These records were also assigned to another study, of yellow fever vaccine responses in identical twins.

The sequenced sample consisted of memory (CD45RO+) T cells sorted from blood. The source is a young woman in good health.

The CDR3 protein is CATLDGGAPDTQYF. The CDR3 DNA is TGTGCCACCCTGGATGGGGGGGCCCCAGATACGCAGTATTTT. The V gene is TRBV6-1, the J gene TRBJ2-3; D is perhaps TRBD2 (7 bases). Germline CDR1 and CDR2: MNHNS and SASEGT. The CDR3 runs 14 residues. V dropped 10 bases and J dropped 4 bases, with 18 bases sitting between them.